Described below is a single TCR beta chain sequence and its context. This clonotype was observed at least ten times. The target of this receptor is not known. Per-nucleotide qualities are absent, and no much larger clonotype sits a single base away. TCR beta CDR3 regions were amplified from RNA transcripts. The TCR CDR3 was subjected to a first round of RT-PCR using the HTBI primer set and the Qiagen OneStep RT-PCR kit. Libraries were constructed in a second round of multiplex PCR, after which size selection and purification were performed. Libraries were sequenced paired-end with 100 bp reads on an Illumina HiSeq2000. Per the authors' processing: SOAPnuke was used to process the raw data, with reads discarded if the reads contained adapters or uncalled bases, had a mean Phred below 15, or lacked an exact constant-primer or identifier match. High-quality paired reads were merged using COPE v1.2.5, and each unique nucleotide sequence was defined as a clonotype. MiTCR v1.1 was used to align clonotypes to the IMGT TRBV, TRBD and TRBJ reference segments. The analysis included only V-J combinations with a frequency above 0.0001, which together covered more than 98% of the repertoires. A TCS score was defined as the ratio between F50 (clonal expansion) and ExV (chaos), using BLOSUM62-based TCRdist between CDR3 peptides within each V-J. Welch's t-statistics and random forest reduced 500 to 550 V-J features to 13, which were used in a naive Bayes classifier (R e1071). In TCRdb, the public reads were trimmed at Q25 with fastp and aligned with MiXCR, with productive beta chains retained. All rows with the same CDR3 protein become a single entry with the most common DNA and genes. The V and J calls were not made by the authors but by TCRdb's processing. The sample table lists a few hundred thousand distinct CDR3 sequences, approximately 23% of them with a count of one. Less than 65% of the sample lies in the top ten.

The sample belongs to a study of T cells in Graves' hyperthyroidism and ophthalmopathy (dated by TCRdb to about 2019). Turning to the overall study: Peripheral blood samples were taken at the time of initial diagnosis, prior to any treatment. Thyroid tissue and blood T-cell repertoires from about six Graves' hyperthyroidism patients were also compared in the study. Whether ophthalmopathy could be predicted prospectively was tested in an independent validation cohort made up of approximately 19 hyperthyroidism patients plus 17 patients who later progressed to ophthalmopathy. The roughly 91 discovery patients were randomly split 7:3 into training and test sets. A discovery cohort of about a hundred patients, approximately 45 with Graves' ophthalmopathy and about 58 with stable Graves' hyperthyroidism, was used to find distinguishing TCR V-J signatures. The paper describes TCR Vbeta CDR3 sequencing of about 140 peripheral blood samples, made up of under 50 ophthalmopathy patients, 70 to 75 hyperthyroidism patients and 17 progressor patients. Following sampling, methimazole starting at 30 mg daily was given to hyperthyroidism patients, and high-dose intravenous methylprednisolone was given to ophthalmopathy patients.

Ophthalmopathy patients had moderately to severely active disease, with a Clinical Activity Score of 3 or more, a NOSPECS grade of 4 or more, and a disease duration of less than 3 months. Exclusion was applied to patients with uncontrolled infections, other autoimmune diseases, pregnancy or lactation. Diagnoses relied on clinical symptoms, serum thyroxine and TRAb, thyroid ultrasound and orbital computed tomography. PBMCs were isolated from about 10 ml of fresh peripheral blood by Ficoll-Paque density gradient centrifugation. Total RNA was extracted with Trizol reagent, and quality was checked on an Agilent 2100 Bioanalyzer. Its CDR3 holds 15 amino acids, cysteine through phenylalanine. Only the CDR3 part of the read is kept: 45 bases, read in frame from the first base. After removal of 5 bases from V and 5 bases from J, the junction retains 6 bases not matched to a gene. CDR1 and CDR2 were assigned from the germline V gene (reference sequence) as MNHEY and SMNVEV.

Findings and caveats that apply to the study as a whole: No statistical method was used to fix the sample size in advance, and group allocation was not hidden from the investigators. Blood samples also contained most of the expanded thyroid clonotypes (frequency above 0.001), which suggests that blood repertoires may reflect thyroid immune responses. A 13 V-J signature model separated ophthalmopathy from stable hyperthyroidism, with around 90% sensitivity and 81.08% specificity in cross-validation and 80%/75% in testing. In validation, progression to ophthalmopathy was predicted by the model with around 70% sensitivity and just over 72% specificity, a median of about 6 months before onset.

The material sequenced was blood. The chain links TRBV27 with TRBJ2-7; TRBD2 agrees with 13 junctional bases. The sequence was obtained from a woman aged 70 to 79 with Graves' ophthalmopathy. The encoded CDR3 is CASSQPGLAGHEQYF. In nucleotide form, the sequence is TGTGCCAGCAGTCAACCGGGACTAGCGGGACACGAGCAGTACTTC.